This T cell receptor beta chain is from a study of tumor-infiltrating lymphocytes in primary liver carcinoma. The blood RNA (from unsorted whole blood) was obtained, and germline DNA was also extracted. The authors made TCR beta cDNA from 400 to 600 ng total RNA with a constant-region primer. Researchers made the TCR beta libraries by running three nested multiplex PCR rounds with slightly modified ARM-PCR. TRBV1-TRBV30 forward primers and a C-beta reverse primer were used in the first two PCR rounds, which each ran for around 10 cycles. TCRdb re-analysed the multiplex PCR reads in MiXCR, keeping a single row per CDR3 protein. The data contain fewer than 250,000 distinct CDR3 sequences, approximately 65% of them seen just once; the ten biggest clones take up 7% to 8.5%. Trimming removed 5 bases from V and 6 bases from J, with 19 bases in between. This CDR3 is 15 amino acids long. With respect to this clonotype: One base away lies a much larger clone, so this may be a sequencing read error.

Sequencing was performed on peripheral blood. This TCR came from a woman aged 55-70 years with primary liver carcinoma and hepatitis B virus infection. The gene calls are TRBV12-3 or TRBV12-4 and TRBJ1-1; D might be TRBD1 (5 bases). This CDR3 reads CASSAPGGGLAEAFF. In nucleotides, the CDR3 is TGTGCCAGCAGTGCACCCGGGGGGGGTCTCGCTGAAGCTTTCTTT.